This is a list of T cell receptor beta chains from one sample in a study of T cell repertoires in cytomegalovirus infection. Via MiXCR, TCRdb re-called the reads, giving one row per CDR3 protein. Among approximately 350,000 distinct CDR3 sequences listed, roughly 34% were seen once. What these receptors recognize is not known. The specimen was cultured PBMCs, collected from culture after CMV antigen stimulation. These receptors came from a human donor in good health (CMV status not recorded). Some clones in this sample may be carry-over from other donors' samples. CDR3s include the opening cysteine and the closing phenylalanine or tryptophan. A D gene is named only where the DNA matches it firmly. Where a row states a size, it is once, few, many or the class of an expanded clone; other rows omit it.

V gene: TRBV20-1; clone size: .; J gene: TRBJ2-2; D gene: .; CDR3 DNA: TGCAGTGCCCCTCCTGGAGGGGCCGGGGAGCTGTTTTTT; CDR3 protein: CSAPPGGAGELFF
V gene: TRBV7-2; clone size: few; J gene: TRBJ2-3; D gene: TRBD2; CDR3 DNA: TGTGCCAGCAGCTCTACTAGCGCCGTGGGCACAGATACGCAGTATTTT; CDR3 protein: CASSSTSAVGTDTQYF
V gene: TRBV7-2; clone size: .; J gene: TRBJ1-1; D gene: .; CDR3 DNA: TGTGCCAGCAGCTTATCAAATCTAGGGACTGAAGCTTTCTTT; CDR3 protein: CASSLSNLGTEAFF
V gene: TRBV20-1; clone size: few; J gene: TRBJ2-1; D gene: .; CDR3 DNA: TGCAGTGCGCCCGCCGGGCAGAGCTCCTACAATGAGCAGTTCTTC; CDR3 protein: CSAPAGQSSYNEQFF
V gene: TRBV5-1; clone size: once; J gene: TRBJ2-1; D gene: TRBD2; CDR3 DNA: TGCGCCAGCAGCTTGACTAGCGAGTACAATGAGCAGTTCTTC; CDR3 protein: CASSLTSEYNEQFF
V gene: TRBV4-3; clone size: .; J gene: TRBJ1-5; D gene: TRBD1; CDR3 DNA: TGCGCCAGCAGCCAAACCCAGGGGGGTGGCTATCAGCCCCAGCATTTT; CDR3 protein: CASSQTQGGGYQPQHF
V gene: TRBV4-1; clone size: .; J gene: TRBJ2-1; D gene: .; CDR3 DNA: TGCGCCAGCAGCCCCGAGGAGCTCAGCTCCTACAATGAGCAGTTCTTC; CDR3 protein: CASSPEELSSYNEQFF
V gene: TRBV7-2; clone size: .; J gene: TRBJ2-1; D gene: TRBD2; CDR3 DNA: TGTGCCAGCAGCTCCGGGACTAGCGGGAGGTCCTACAATGAGCAGTTCTTC; CDR3 protein: CASSSGTSGRSYNEQFF
V gene: TRBV19; clone size: .; J gene: TRBJ2-5; D gene: .; CDR3 DNA: TGTGCCAGTAGTATAGGGGCAGGGGCTCTGGAGACCCAGTACTTC; CDR3 protein: CASSIGAGALETQYF
V gene: TRBV28; clone size: once; J gene: TRBJ1-1; D gene: .; CDR3 DNA: TGTGCCAGCAGGGATACCATGAACACTGAAGCTTTCTTT; CDR3 protein: CASRDTMNTEAFF
V gene: TRBV7-2; clone size: few; J gene: TRBJ2-5; D gene: TRBD1; CDR3 DNA: TGTGCCAGCAGCTTAGGGGGACAGGGGTCAGAGACCCAGTACTTC; CDR3 protein: CASSLGGQGSETQYF
V gene: TRBV10-2; clone size: many; J gene: TRBJ1-2; D gene: TRBD1; CDR3 DNA: TGCGCCACCGGACAGGGCTGGGGATCTAACTATGGCTACACCTTC; CDR3 protein: CATGQGWGSNYGYTF
V gene: TRBV7-9; clone size: few; J gene: TRBJ1-3; D gene: .; CDR3 DNA: TGTGCCGGCGCGGCGGGAAACACCATATATTTT; CDR3 protein: CAGAAGNTIYF
V gene: TRBV28; clone size: few; J gene: TRBJ2-3; D gene: .; CDR3 DNA: TGTGCCAGCCGAACGAGGGCCACAGATACGCAGTATTTT; CDR3 protein: CASRTRATDTQYF
V gene: TRBV7-2; clone size: many; J gene: TRBJ1-1; D gene: .; CDR3 DNA: TGTGCCAGCAGTTACGGTCCTAGCAACACTGAAGCTTTCTTT; CDR3 protein: CASSYGPSNTEAFF
V gene: TRBV27; clone size: .; J gene: TRBJ1-4; D gene: .; CDR3 DNA: TGTGCCAGCAGTTTAGGCGGAGGGGATCATGAAAAACTGTTTTTT; CDR3 protein: CASSLGGGDHEKLFF
V gene: TRBV20-1; clone size: .; J gene: TRBJ1-5; D gene: .; CDR3 DNA: TGCAGTGCGTCTCGGGGTAGCAATCAGCCCCAGCATTTT; CDR3 protein: CSASRGSNQPQHF
V gene: TRBV7-9; clone size: .; J gene: TRBJ2-5; D gene: .; CDR3 DNA: TGTGCCTCCGCTTCTGGGGAGACCCAGTACTTC; CDR3 protein: CASASGETQYF
V gene: TRBV7-9; clone size: .; J gene: TRBJ1-2; D gene: TRBD1; CDR3 DNA: TGTGCCAGCAGCTCCCGGGGACAGGGGGAAGTTGGAGAGCGTGGCTACACCTTC; CDR3 protein: CASSSRGQGEVGERGYTF
V gene: TRBV28; clone size: many; J gene: TRBJ1-1; D gene: TRBD1; CDR3 DNA: TGTGCCAGCAGTTCTCTAGGTAAATGGCACAGGGGGAACACTGAAGCTTTCTTT; CDR3 protein: CASSSLGKWHRGNTEAFF
V gene: TRBV7-2; clone size: .; J gene: TRBJ1-5; D gene: TRBD1; CDR3 DNA: TGTGCCAGCAGCATTCGTACCGGGACAGGGTATCCCCTTAATCAGCCCCAGCATTTT; CDR3 protein: CASSIRTGTGYPLNQPQHF
V gene: TRBV12-5; clone size: few; J gene: TRBJ2-1; D gene: TRBD2; CDR3 DNA: TGTGCTAGTGGAACCGGGACTAGCGGGAGTAAGGATGAGCAGTTCTTC; CDR3 protein: CASGTGTSGSKDEQFF
V gene: TRBV4-1; clone size: .; J gene: TRBJ2-2; D gene: TRBD2; CDR3 DNA: TGCGCCAGCAGCCTTACTAGCGGGACGGTCGGCACCGGGGAGCTGTTTTTT; CDR3 protein: CASSLTSGTVGTGELFF
V gene: TRBV7-3; clone size: few; J gene: TRBJ2-7; D gene: TRBD2; CDR3 DNA: TGTGCCAGCAGCTTATCTTTAGCGGGACCCTACGAGCAGTACTTC; CDR3 protein: CASSLSLAGPYEQYF
V gene: TRBV11-1; clone size: many; J gene: TRBJ2-1; D gene: .; CDR3 DNA: TGTGCCAGCAGCGCCCGGGACTCAACGGGTGAGCAGTTCTTC; CDR3 protein: CASSARDSTGEQFF
V gene: TRBV19; clone size: .; J gene: TRBJ1-1; D gene: TRBD1; CDR3 DNA: TGTGCCAGTAGCAGGGACAGAATTAATTCAGAAGCTTTCTTT; CDR3 protein: CASSRDRINSEAFF
V gene: TRBV20-1; clone size: few; J gene: TRBJ1-5; D gene: .; CDR3 DNA: TGCAGTGCTAGAAGGGGACACCGAGGGATGGATCAGCCCCAGCATTTT; CDR3 protein: CSARRGHRGMDQPQHF
V gene: TRBV12-3/TRBV12-4; clone size: .; J gene: TRBJ2-3; D gene: .; CDR3 DNA: TGTGCCAGCAGTCAGAGATTCCCAGATACGCAGTATTTT; CDR3 protein: CASSQRFPDTQYF
V gene: TRBV27; clone size: .; J gene: TRBJ1-1; D gene: .; CDR3 DNA: TGTGCCAGCAGTTTATCTATCCGTAGAAACACTGAAGCTTTCTTT; CDR3 protein: CASSLSIRRNTEAFF
V gene: TRBV5-4; clone size: .; J gene: TRBJ1-1; D gene: .; CDR3 DNA: TGTGCCAGCAGCTTGGCCCTTGGCGAGAACACTGAAGCTTTCTTT; CDR3 protein: CASSLALGENTEAFF
V gene: TRBV30; clone size: few; J gene: TRBJ1-1; D gene: .; CDR3 DNA: TGTGCCTGGAGTAAAGGGACGGCGAACACTGAAGCTTTCTTT; CDR3 protein: CAWSKGTANTEAFF
V gene: TRBV6-6; clone size: .; J gene: TRBJ1-2; D gene: .; CDR3 DNA: TGTGCCAGCAGTAACCGGGATTTATCGGGGGGCTACACCTTC; CDR3 protein: CASSNRDLSGGYTF
V gene: TRBV7-2; clone size: few; J gene: TRBJ2-1; D gene: TRBD2; CDR3 DNA: TGTGCCAGCAGCTTGCAGCTAGCGGGAGACAATGAGCAGTTCTTC; CDR3 protein: CASSLQLAGDNEQFF
V gene: TRBV7-9; clone size: .; J gene: TRBJ2-5; D gene: .; CDR3 DNA: TGTGCCAGCAGCGTTAGGGGGGAGACCCAGTACTTC; CDR3 protein: CASSVRGETQYF
V gene: TRBV5-6; clone size: many; J gene: TRBJ1-2; D gene: .; CDR3 DNA: TGTGCCAGTAAACACAGGGAAGTCTATGGCTACACCTTC; CDR3 protein: CASKHREVYGYTF
V gene: TRBV10-1; clone size: few; J gene: TRBJ2-1; D gene: .; CDR3 DNA: TGCGCCAGCAGTGACGGGGCAGTGAACAATGAGCAGTTCTTC; CDR3 protein: CASSDGAVNNEQFF
V gene: TRBV7-6; clone size: few; J gene: TRBJ2-1; D gene: TRBD2; CDR3 DNA: TGTGCCAGCAGCCTCGGACTAGCGGGAGGGGGGGGGCAGTTCTTC; CDR3 protein: CASSLGLAGGGGQFF